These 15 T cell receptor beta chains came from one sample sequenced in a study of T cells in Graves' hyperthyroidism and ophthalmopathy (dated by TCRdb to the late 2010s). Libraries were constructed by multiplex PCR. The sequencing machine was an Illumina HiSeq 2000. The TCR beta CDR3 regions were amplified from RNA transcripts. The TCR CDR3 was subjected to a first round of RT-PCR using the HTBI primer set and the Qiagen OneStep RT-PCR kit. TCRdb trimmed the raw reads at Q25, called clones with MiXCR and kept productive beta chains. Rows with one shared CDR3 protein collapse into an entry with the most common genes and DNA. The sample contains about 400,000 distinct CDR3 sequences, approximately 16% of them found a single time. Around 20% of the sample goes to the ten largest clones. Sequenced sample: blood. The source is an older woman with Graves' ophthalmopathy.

In DNA, the CDR3 is TGTGCCAGCAGGGGGGACAAGCCATACGAGCAGTACTTC. Protein sequence: CASRGDKPYEQYF. The chain links TRBV6-1 to TRBJ2-7; weak D call: TRBD1 (6 bases). V gave up 6 bases and J gave up 4 bases, with 13 bases separating them. Germline V gene sequence: CDR1 MNHNS, CDR2 SASEGT. The CDR3 extends over 13 amino acids.

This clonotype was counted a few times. The CDR3 sequence is CASSLNGGVSEQYF. CDR3 sequence (DNA): TGTGCCAGCAGTTTAAACGGGGGGGTCTCCGAGCAGTACTTC. The V gene is TRBV27, the J gene TRBJ2-7, with 8 bases that match TRBD2. Germline-derived CDR1 and CDR2 are MNHEY and SMNVEV (reference sequence). This CDR3 has 14 amino acids. J gave up 6 bases and V 2 bases, and 6 bases lay outside the gene matches.

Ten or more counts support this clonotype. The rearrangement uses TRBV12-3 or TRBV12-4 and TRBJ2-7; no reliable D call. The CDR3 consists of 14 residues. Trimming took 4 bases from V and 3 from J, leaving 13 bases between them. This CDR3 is CASSSTGFHYEQYF. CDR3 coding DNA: TGTGCCAGCAGTTCTACCGGGTTCCACTACGAGCAGTACTTC.

CDR3 sequence reads: CSAKDIDQPQHF. The CDR3 DNA is TGCAGTGCTAAGGACATAGATCAGCCCCAGCATTTT. This rearrangement joins TRBV20-1 to TRBJ1-5; tentative D call: TRBD1 (5 bases). This CDR3 comprises 12 residues. Trimming cost V 4 bases and J 5 bases, with 9 bases left between them. Germline V gene sequence: CDR1 DFQATT, CDR2 SNEGSKA (reference sequence).

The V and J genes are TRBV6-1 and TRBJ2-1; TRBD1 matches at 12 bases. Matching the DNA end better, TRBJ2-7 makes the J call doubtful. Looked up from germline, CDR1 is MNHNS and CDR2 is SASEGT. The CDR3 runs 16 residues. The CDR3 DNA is TGTGCCAGCAGGTCCATGGGGACAGGGGGCTACAATGAGCAGTACTTC. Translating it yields CASRSMGTGGYNEQYF.

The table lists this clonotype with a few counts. CDR3 amino acids: CASSASSGRDNEQFF. The CDR3 DNA sequence: TGTGCCAGCAGCGCTTCTAGCGGGAGGGACAATGAGCAGTTCTTC. V gene TRBV9 combines with J gene TRBJ2-1; TRBD2 agrees at 12 bases. The V gene end was trimmed by 3 bases and the J gene end by 5 bases; junction bases not matched to a gene: 3. The germline V gene encodes CDR1 SGDLS and CDR2 YYNGEE. The CDR3 is 15 amino acids.

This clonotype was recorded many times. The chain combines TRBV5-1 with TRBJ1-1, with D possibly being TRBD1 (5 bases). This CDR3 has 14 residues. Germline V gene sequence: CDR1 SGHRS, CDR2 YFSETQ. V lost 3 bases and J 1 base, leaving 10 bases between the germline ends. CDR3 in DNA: TGCGCCAGCAGCTGGGGTCAGGGGAACACTGAAGCTTTCTTT. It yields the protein CASSWGQGNTEAFF. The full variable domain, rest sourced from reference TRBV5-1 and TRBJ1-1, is KAGVTQTPRYLIKTRGQQVTLSCSPISGHRSVSWYQQTPGQGLQFLFEYFSETQRNKGNFPGRFSGRQFSNSRSEMNVSTLELGDSALYLCASSWGQGNTEAFFGQGTRLTVV.

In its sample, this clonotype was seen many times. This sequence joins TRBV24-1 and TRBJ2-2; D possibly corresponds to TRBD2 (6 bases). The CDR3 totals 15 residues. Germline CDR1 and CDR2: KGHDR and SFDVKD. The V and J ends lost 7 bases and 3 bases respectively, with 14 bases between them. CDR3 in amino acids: CATSRFGGDTGELFF. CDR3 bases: TGTGCCACCAGCCGGTTCGGGGGAGACACCGGGGAGCTGTTTTTT.

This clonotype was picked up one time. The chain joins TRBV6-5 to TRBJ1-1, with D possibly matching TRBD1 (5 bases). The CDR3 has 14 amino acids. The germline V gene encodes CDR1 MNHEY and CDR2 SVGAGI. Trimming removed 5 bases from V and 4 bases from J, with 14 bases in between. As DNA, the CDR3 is TGTGCCAGCAGTACCCGACCGGGGGTCACTGAAGCTTTCTTT. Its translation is CASSTRPGVTEAFF.

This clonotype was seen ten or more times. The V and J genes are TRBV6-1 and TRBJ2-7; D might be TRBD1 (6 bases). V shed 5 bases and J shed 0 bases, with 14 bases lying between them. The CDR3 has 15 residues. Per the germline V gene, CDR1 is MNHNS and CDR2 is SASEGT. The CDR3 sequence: CASSRYRESSYEQYF. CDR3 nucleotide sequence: TGTGCCAGCAGTCGTTACAGGGAGAGCTCCTACGAGCAGTACTTC.

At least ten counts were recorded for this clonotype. CDR3 in DNA: TGTGCCAGCAGCCAAATGTGGGAGGGCCCGTTCGAGCAGTACTTC. This sequence encodes CASSQMWEGPFEQYF. The chain has TRBV3-1 and TRBJ2-7; 7 bases map to TRBD2. Trimming took 2 bases from V and 6 from J; bases not matched to a gene: 10. The CDR3 sequence is 15 residues long. CDR1 is LGHDT and CDR2 is YNNKEL in the germline V gene (reference sequence).

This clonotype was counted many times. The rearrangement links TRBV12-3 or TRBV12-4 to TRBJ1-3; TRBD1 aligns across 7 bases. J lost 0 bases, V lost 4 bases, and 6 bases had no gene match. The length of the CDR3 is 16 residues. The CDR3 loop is CASSSDRILSGNTIYF. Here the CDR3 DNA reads TGTGCCAGCAGTTCGGACAGGATCCTCTCTGGAAACACCATATATTTT.

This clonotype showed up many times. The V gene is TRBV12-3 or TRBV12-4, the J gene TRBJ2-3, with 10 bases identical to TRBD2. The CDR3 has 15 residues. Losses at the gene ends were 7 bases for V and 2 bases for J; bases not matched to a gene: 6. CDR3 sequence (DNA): TGTGCCAGCAACCCGGGACTAGCGAACACAGATACGCAGTATTTT. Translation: CASNPGLANTDTQYF.

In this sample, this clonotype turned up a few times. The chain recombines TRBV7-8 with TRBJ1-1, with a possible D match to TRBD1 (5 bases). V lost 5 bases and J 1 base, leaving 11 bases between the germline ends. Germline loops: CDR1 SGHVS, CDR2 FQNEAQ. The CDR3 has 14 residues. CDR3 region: CASSNRDGNTEAFF. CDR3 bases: TGTGCCAGCAGCAACCGGGACGGGAACACTGAAGCTTTCTTT.

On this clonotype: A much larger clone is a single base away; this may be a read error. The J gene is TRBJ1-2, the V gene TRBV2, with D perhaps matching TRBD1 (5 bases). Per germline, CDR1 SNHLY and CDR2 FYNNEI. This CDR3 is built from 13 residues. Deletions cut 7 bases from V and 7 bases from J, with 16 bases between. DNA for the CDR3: TGTGCCAGCAACAGACAGAAGGAAGGTGGCTACACCTTC. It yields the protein CASNRQKEGGYTF.